The present T cell receptor beta chain was sequenced within a study of identical twins. V was trimmed by 5 bases and J by 6 bases, leaving 13 bases between them. The length of the CDR3 is 14 residues. Carrying unique molecular identifiers, the cDNA also gained a universal primer site through template switching. TCRdb reprocessed the 5' RACE reads with MiXCR, giving one entry per CDR3 protein. Of about 520,000 distinct CDR3 sequences listed, less than 25% are singletons. These data were also filed under a second study, of T cells expressing NK-cell markers. Per that paper: Each of several donors carried dominant NKG2C+ clonotypes accounting for about 1.0-7.5% of CD8+ T cells. A handful of donors likewise had their CD3+CD56-NKG2C+ fraction led by these clonotypes.

The clonotype originates from a woman aged 18-30 years in good health. Sequenced: CD4+ T cells sorted from blood. The chain employs TRBV12-3 or TRBV12-4 and TRBJ2-2; TRBD1 might be the D (5 bases). Written as DNA, the CDR3 is TGTGCCAGCAGTCCCCGACAGCCAGCCGGGGAGCTGTTTTTT. It translates to CASSPRQPAGELFF.